This T cell receptor beta chain was sequenced for a study of blood T cell repertoires in COVID-19. Categorization into cohorts depended on clinical history that participants reported. A COVID-19 case had been met by exposed participants during the 2 weeks before study entry. Germline V gives CDR1 LGHNA, CDR2 YSLEER. The CDR3 length is 17 residues. J gave up 0 bases and V 0 bases, and 7 bases lay outside the gene matches. Original methodology: It was from reference gene primer amplification that nucleated cell counts were estimated. TCRdb's copy holds only in-frame clones and misses some; the assay was immunoSEQ multiplex PCR. The DNA gave D and trimming, while V, J and clone size come from that table. The sample consists of a few hundred thousand clones, 70% to 90% of them appearing once.

The chain links TRBV4-3 to TRBJ2-7, with 8 bases that match TRBD1. This sequence originates from a woman aged 50 to 60 who had been exposed to COVID-19. Sequencing used PBMCs or T cells enriched from blood (not recorded which). CDR3 amino acids: CASSQEEPGQGSYEQYF. The CDR3 bases are TGCGCCAGCAGCCAAGAGGAACCCGGACAGGGCTCCTACGAGCAGTACTTC.